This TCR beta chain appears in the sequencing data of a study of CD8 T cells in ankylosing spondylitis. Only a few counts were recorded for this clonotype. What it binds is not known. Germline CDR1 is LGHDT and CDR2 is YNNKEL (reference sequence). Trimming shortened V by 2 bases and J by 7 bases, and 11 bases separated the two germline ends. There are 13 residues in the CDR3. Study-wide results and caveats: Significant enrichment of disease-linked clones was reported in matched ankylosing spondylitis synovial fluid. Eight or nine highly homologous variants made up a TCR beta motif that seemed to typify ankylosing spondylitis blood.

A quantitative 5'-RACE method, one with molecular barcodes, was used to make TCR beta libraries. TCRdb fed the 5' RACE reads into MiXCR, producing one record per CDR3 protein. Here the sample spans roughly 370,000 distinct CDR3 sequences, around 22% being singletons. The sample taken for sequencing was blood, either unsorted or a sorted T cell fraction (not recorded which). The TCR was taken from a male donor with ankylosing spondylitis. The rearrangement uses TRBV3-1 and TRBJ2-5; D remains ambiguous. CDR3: CASSQSPLPTQYF. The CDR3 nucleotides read TGTGCCAGCAGCCAAAGCCCCCTCCCGACCCAGTACTTC.